A selection of T cell receptor beta chains follows, all from one sample in a study of post-analysis software for immune sequencing data. TCRdb reprocessed the PCR reads with MiXCR, giving one entry per CDR3 protein. The sample lists 740,000 or so distinct CDR3 sequences; about 50% were seen once. The sequencing sample was made of blood. These receptors all come from a girl under 18 with multiple sclerosis. Each CDR3 is given with its conserved first and last residue. D genes are given only for firm matches. Size values are once, few and many counts, or a class for expanded clones, and some rows have none.

few	TRBV12-3/TRBV12-4	TRBD1	13	TRBJ1-2	CASSRDRVGGYTF	TGTGCCAGCAGCCGGGACAGGGTCGGGGGCTACACCTTC
-	TRBV5-1	-	15	TRBJ2-7	CASSLAGSRRLEQYF	TGCGCCAGCAGCTTGGCAGGGTCGCGGAGGCTCGAGCAGTACTTC
few	TRBV5-1	-	16	TRBJ2-7	CASSLSPGPTSYEQYF	TGCGCCAGCAGCTTGAGCCCGGGACCCACCTCCTACGAGCAGTACTTC
few	TRBV10-3	TRBD2	18	TRBJ2-3	CAISQRGEGQAGEDTQYF	TGTGCCATCAGCCAGAGGGGAGAGGGGCAAGCGGGAGAAGATACGCAGTATTTT
few	TRBV20-1	TRBD1	15	TRBJ2-5	CSAKKGQGRDETQYF	TGCAGTGCTAAGAAGGGACAGGGACGTGACGAGACCCAGTACTTC
once	TRBV7-2	-	15	TRBJ1-2	CASSLYLGENYGYTF	TGTGCCAGCAGCTTATATTTGGGGGAGAACTATGGCTACACCTTC
-	TRBV6-5	-	15	TRBJ1-5	CASSYSHQQGLPQHF	TGTGCCAGCAGTTACTCGCACCAACAAGGCCTGCCCCAGCATTTT
-	TRBV29-1	-	12	TRBJ1-1	CSGLGSGTEAFF	TGCAGCGGACTAGGGTCGGGCACTGAAGCTTTCTTT
few	TRBV4-2	TRBD1	16	TRBJ2-2	CASSQEGTGHTGELFF	TGTGCCAGCAGCCAAGAGGGGACAGGGCACACCGGGGAGCTGTTTTTT
few	TRBV10-3	-	14	TRBJ2-3	CAISEWGAGDTQYF	TGTGCCATCAGTGAGTGGGGAGCGGGAGATACGCAGTATTTT
-	TRBV29-1	TRBD2	15	TRBJ2-1	CSVEGGLASKGEQFF	TGCAGCGTTGAAGGGGGACTAGCGTCAAAGGGTGAGCAGTTCTTC
once	TRBV7-9	-	16	TRBJ2-3	CASSLKEGQGTDTQYF	TGTGCCAGCAGCCTCAAAGAGGGGCAAGGGACAGATACGCAGTATTTT
-	TRBV21-1	-	16	TRBJ2-1	CASSKARPSSYNEQFF	TGTGCCAGCAGCAAAGCCAGACCGAGCTCCTACAATGAGCAGTTCTTC
-	TRBV20-1	TRBD1	13	TRBJ2-4	CSARDLGQGVRYF	TGCAGTGCTAGAGATCTTGGCCAGGGGGTCAGGTACTTC
-	TRBV11-2	-	14	TRBJ2-4	CASSPSHHRNIQYF	TGTGCCAGCAGCCCATCCCACCATAGGAACATTCAGTACTTC
-	TRBV10-3	TRBD1	17	TRBJ2-6	CAISPRQGDSGANVLTF	TGTGCCATCAGTCCACGACAGGGAGACTCTGGGGCCAACGTCCTGACTTTC
few	TRBV12-3/TRBV12-4	TRBD2	19	TRBJ2-5	CASSLGNPRFAGGPETQYF	TGTGCCAGCAGTTTAGGGAACCCTCGGTTCGCGGGAGGGCCTGAGACCCAGTACTTC
-	TRBV12-3/TRBV12-4	-	14	TRBJ1-2	CASSARGPGYGYTF	TGTGCCAGCAGTGCGAGGGGCCCCGGGTATGGCTACACCTTC
-	TRBV7-6	TRBD1	16	TRBJ2-7	CASSSAGQESSYEQYF	TGTGCCAGCAGCTCTGCGGGACAGGAGAGCTCCTACGAGCAGTACTTC
-	TRBV24-1	-	12	TRBJ2-3	CATSRGPDTQYF	TGTGCCACCAGTAGGGGACCCGATACGCAGTATTTT
once	TRBV12-3/TRBV12-4	-	16	TRBJ2-1	CASRLGAGVAYNEQFF	TGTGCCAGCAGGCTGGGGGCAGGGGTGGCCTACAATGAGCAGTTCTTC
-	TRBV6-2/TRBV6-3	TRBD1	16	TRBJ2-1	CASTLLGDRGYNEQFF	TGTGCCAGCACCCTACTAGGAGACAGGGGTTACAATGAGCAGTTCTTC
-	TRBV7-2	TRBD1	15	TRBJ1-2	CASSPRTGISYGYTF	TGTGCCAGCAGCCCTCGGACAGGGATCTCCTATGGCTACACCTTC
-	TRBV20-1	TRBD1	14	TRBJ2-7	CSGRVAGQGSEQYF	TGCAGTGGACGGGTCGCCGGACAGGGGTCCGAGCAGTACTTC
-	TRBV7-2	TRBD1	16	TRBJ1-1	CASSYPRTGGNTEAFF	TGTGCCAGCAGCTACCCCCGGACAGGGGGGAACACTGAAGCTTTCTTT
-	TRBV20-1	-	14	TRBJ2-6	CSARETAGANVLTF	TGCAGTGCTAGAGAGACAGCTGGGGCCAACGTCCTGACTTTC
-	TRBV12-3/TRBV12-4	-	13	TRBJ2-7	CASSFIGEYEQYF	TGTGCCAGCAGTTTCATAGGGGAGTACGAGCAGTACTTC
-	TRBV2	-	12	TRBJ2-5	CASSAFKETQYF	TGTGCCAGCAGCGCCTTTAAAGAGACCCAGTACTTC
once	TRBV18	-	12	TRBJ2-7	CAGSEGGFEQYF	TGTGCCGGCTCAGAAGGGGGGTTCGAGCAGTACTTC